Listed below are T cell receptor beta chains from one sample, sequenced in a study of cytomegalovirus exposure and HLA in healthy donors. Profiling relied on immunoSEQ multiplex PCR, and the TCRdb table lists in-frame clones only, not all of them. The sample carries about 160,000 clones, roughly 79% recorded once. The sequenced material came from PBMCs. All receptors come from a woman aged 40 to 50 in good health and CMV-seronegative. Both conserved end residues are part of each CDR3. The D gene is left open where the match is weak. The listing skips clone size in some rows; elsewhere it reads once, few, many or a size class.

J: TRBJ2-1; D: TRBD2; size: .; V: TRBV2; DNA: TGTGCCAGCAGTTCCGGGCGTCTAGCGGGAGTTGCCAATGAGCAGTTCTTC; CDR3: CASSSGRLAGVANEQFF
J: TRBJ2-3; D: TRBD2; size: .; V: TRBV28; DNA: TGTGCCAGCAGTTTCATAGTTAGCGGGAGGGCCGAGGGTCCAGATACGCAGTATTTT; CDR3: CASSFIVSGRAEGPDTQYF
J: TRBJ1-5; D: TRBD1; size: .; V: TRBV28; DNA: TGTGCCAGCACCAAACAGGGGAGGCCCCAGCATTTT; CDR3: CASTKQGRPQHF
J: TRBJ2-7; D: TRBD2; size: .; V: TRBV2; DNA: TGTGCCAGCATTTACCCGGGGGGACTAGAGGCCTACGAGCAGTACTTC; CDR3: CASIYPGGLEAYEQYF
J: TRBJ2-3; D: TRBD2; size: .; V: TRBV30; DNA: TGTGCCTGGAGTGTAAAGTCAGCGGGATACACAGATACGCAGTATTTT; CDR3: CAWSVKSAGYTDTQYF
J: TRBJ2-1; D: TRBD2; size: few; V: TRBV5-1; DNA: TGCGCCAGCAGCCCCCCGACTAGCGGATACAATGAGCAGTTCTTC; CDR3: CASSPPTSGYNEQFF
J: TRBJ1-1; D: .; size: .; V: TRBV5-6; DNA: TGTGCCAGCAGCCCCGCCGGGAGGGGTAGAACTGAAGCTTTCTTT; CDR3: CASSPAGRGRTEAFF
J: TRBJ2-3; D: .; size: .; V: TRBV25-1; DNA: TGTGCCAGCAGAAAAGGGGGTGCTAGCACAGATACGCAGTATTTT; CDR3: CASRKGGASTDTQYF
J: TRBJ2-3; D: .; size: .; V: TRBV5-1; DNA: TGCGCCAGCAGCTCCCGGTCGGTCTCTAGCACAGATACGCAGTATTTT; CDR3: CASSSRSVSSTDTQYF
J: TRBJ1-4; D: .; size: few; V: TRBV18; DNA: TGTGCCAGCTCGCCGGGACACACTAATGAAAAACTGTTTTTT; CDR3: CASSPGHTNEKLFF
J: TRBJ2-2; D: TRBD2; size: few; V: TRBV5-4; DNA: TGTGCCAGCAGCCAGAGCGGGAGGCCCGGGGAGCTGTTTTTT; CDR3: CASSQSGRPGELFF
J: TRBJ2-7; D: .; size: .; V: TRBV30; DNA: TGTGCCTGGAGTGTACGGGATAACGAGCAGTACTTC; CDR3: CAWSVRDNEQYF
J: TRBJ1-1; D: .; size: few; V: TRBV29-1; DNA: TGCAGCGTTGTTCGGTCGAGCTTGAACACTGAAGCTTTCTTT; CDR3: CSVVRSSLNTEAFF
J: TRBJ2-1; D: TRBD2; size: .; V: TRBV28; DNA: TGTGCCAGCAGTTTAGGGGGGGAAATCCAGTTCTTC; CDR3: CASSLGGEIQFF
J: TRBJ1-4; D: TRBD1; size: .; V: TRBV30; DNA: TGTGCCTGGAGTCGACCGGGACAGGGGAATGAAAAACTGTTTTTT; CDR3: CAWSRPGQGNEKLFF
J: TRBJ2-7; D: TRBD2; size: once; V: TRBV5-1; DNA: TGCGCCAGCAGCTTAACTAGCGGGAGCATATACGAGCAGTACTTC; CDR3: CASSLTSGSIYEQYF
J: TRBJ2-3; D: .; size: .; V: TRBV6-1; DNA: TGTGCCAGCAGTGAAGAAAGCGTACCGCGCACAGATACGCAGTATTTT; CDR3: CASSEESVPRTDTQYF